This T cell receptor beta chain was retrieved from a study of cytomegalovirus exposure and HLA in healthy donors (dated by TCRdb to 2015 to 2018). As for the study more broadly: In an earlier analysis of around 540 of the donors, under 300 Gb of sequence data and approximately 100 million unique TCR beta sequences from about 190 million T cells were reported. An early release that covered 500 to 800 HLA-typed donors contained approximately 320 gigabases of sequencing data and about 93 million unique TCR sequences. Of the 350 to 450 genotyped donors, about 84% fell in the genetic ancestry cluster associated with self-reported Caucasian donors. The study aimed to test whether signatures of past pathogen exposure could be identified by cataloging public T cell receptors. Using immunosequencing, the study profiled T cell repertoires from about 620 subjects and related those repertoires to cytomegalovirus serostatus. In addition to the first cohort of 666 subjects, a separate validation cohort of approximately 130 different subjects was used. To predict cytomegalovirus infection status, the study combined high-throughput TCR immunosequencing, statistical association of individual TCRs with disease status, and machine learning. A later analysis re-analyzed previously published TCR beta repertoires from 666 donors and added high-resolution HLA genotyping to study TCR occurrence patterns. Rather than using new phenotypic data, the later analysis identified candidate immune exposures from TCR beta sequences and from how often those sequences occurred across donors. To decide whether each TCR beta V gene segment behaved as functional or pseudogenic, an earlier analysis of some 600 of the donors relied on high-throughput TCR beta sequencing. Donor age, sex, ethnicity and CMV serostatus were compiled alongside the repertoire data. A later genetic analysis took genome-wide SNP genotypes for about three fifths of the 666 donors and used that subset as a discovery cohort. Every discovery cohort repertoire had been produced on one sequencing platform. Both class I and class II loci were covered by HLA typing, at four-digit resolution. The number of typed donors differed by locus: about 620-630 for A, B, C, DRB1 and DQB1; 522 for DQA1; some 610 for DPA1; and around 450 for DPB1. A handful of DR-DQ haplotypes were handled as single units for association and clustering because linkage in the cohort was strong. Among about 390 genotyped donors of the cohort, an average of around 240,000 unique TCR beta nucleotide sequences were sequenced per donor, roughly 18% of them non-productive. The paper's findings and limits, for the study overall: Several of the top co-occurrence clusters appeared to be linked to parvovirus B19, influenza, CMV and Epstein-Barr virus, according to a later analysis. A later analysis found that TCR association rates varied across HLA loci, with DRB1 alleles showing the most associated TCRs and HLA-C alleles the fewest. Because counts were too low, roughly 17 rarely observed V segments, including chromosome 9 orphons, were left out of the earlier analysis of 587 of the donors. Most TCR sequences were observed very rarely across donors, whereas some public TCRs were present in many individuals. In a later analysis, HLA-associated TCR beta chains showed more clonal expansion and lower generation probabilities than non-associated chains that were equally common. Linkage disequilibrium might explain the correlated functional status among segregating V segments, but an unknown experimental factor could not be excluded. Some IMGT-functional V segments, including TRBV6-2 and TRBV6-3, could not be told apart with the 87-base-pair reads, so those segments were excluded. The study listed approximately 150 TCR beta chains as associated with cytomegalovirus. A group of highly shared sequence variants was considered likely to be a technical artifact of the sequencing pipeline. CMV serostatus was the only immune exposure information available for the cohort. When HLA alleles, especially DR and DQ, strongly co-occurred, attributing TCR associations to individual alleles was difficult. Because HLA typing was missing for some donors at each locus, association tests included only the typed subset. The presence/absence analyses assumed that sequencing depth was roughly uniform across donors, and that assumption may not be true. In an earlier analysis of around 600 of the donors, most TCR beta V segments appeared in productive rearrangements about 87% or about 30% of the time, broadly matching IMGT annotations. In this cohort, only TCR beta chains were sequenced, and detectable features were limited by the absence of alpha or paired-chain data. A later analysis found that most CMV-associated TCR beta chains appeared HLA-restricted, with HLA associations seemingly driven largely by CMV exposure. In vitro tests confirmed that a few of the cytomegalovirus-associated TCR beta chains recognize cytomegalovirus antigens. Cytomegalovirus status was reported to be diagnosed by the classifier with high specificity and sensitivity in both the original and validation cohorts. A later genetic analysis reported fewer N-insertions in productive TCRs among donors in an Asian-associated ancestry cluster than the roughly 640-donor mean. The authors suggested that the approach could potentially be generalized to other disease states and immunological phenotypes. A later analysis associated about 17,000 TCR beta sequences with specific HLA alleles at a false discovery rate of 0.05. An association between a missense DCLRE1C variant and V-gene and J-gene trimming of TCR beta chains was found in a later genetic analysis and replicated in an independent cohort. A further reported finding was that TCR beta sequences accurately predicted the HLA-A and HLA-B alleles for most subjects in the first cohort.

The method behind the library was the immunoSEQ multiplex PCR assay. A mixture of 60 forward primers for TCR Vbeta segments and 13 reverse primers for TCR Jbeta segments was used in the multiplex PCR. A multiplex PCR assay on genomic DNA amplified the CDR3 region of rearranged TCR beta genes. The Illumina HiSeq System was used to sequence the amplified TCR beta libraries as 87-base-pair reads. The original methods were these. In a later analysis, 80 million or so unique TCR beta chains were counted across the approximately 670 repertoires, and roughly 11 million of these chains were shared by at least two donors. Raw reads were error-corrected and collapsed into unique sequences with a nearest-neighbor algorithm that merged closely related sequences to remove PCR and sequencing errors. CDR3 sequences were aligned to IMGT reference sequences to assign V, D and J gene segments. For a sequence to be retained, a match of at least six nucleotides was required to both a V gene segment and a J gene segment. A rearrangement counted as productive if the CDR3 had no stop codons and remained in frame with V and J, and every other rearrangement counted as non-productive. Following IMGT convention, CDR3 was defined as the stretch from the second conserved V-encoded cysteine to the conserved J-encoded phenylalanine. Sequences without an unambiguous match to a single V gene segment were excluded from the earlier analysis of a few hundred of the donors. In an earlier analysis of around 600 of the donors, V segments were called functional above 56.7% productive rearrangements and were called segregating when the between-donor standard deviation exceeded 5%. A statistical classification framework was developed to diagnose cytomegalovirus status using the catalog of TCR beta chain sequences. V and J gene assignment, in a later analysis, came from comparing TCR nucleotide sequences with IMGT/GENE-DB human TR gene sequences. The TCRdist pipeline was used in a later analysis to assign CDR3 sequences and most-parsimonious VDJ recombination scenarios. In a later analysis, each TCR beta chain was defined by its CDR3 amino acid sequence together with its V-gene family, and reads without a unique V-gene family were excluded. In a later analysis, 500 to 650 highly shared, low-generation-probability nucleotide sequences were removed to address suspected cross-contamination and a sequencing artifact. For each public chain, a later analysis derived a clonal expansion index from normalized ranks of inferred template counts within each repertoire. Generation probabilities in a later analysis came from a VDJ recombination model fitted to out-of-frame rearrangements, and those results were checked against IGoR. A later analysis scored TCR-TCR, TCR-HLA and TCR-CMV co-occurrence with hypergeometric tests, applying a repertoire-size bias correction to TCR pairs. A later analysis estimated false discovery rates by permuting HLA or CMV assignments 20 times. A later analysis grouped co-occurring TCRs with DBSCAN, adding TCRdist sequence similarity when clustering within HLA-allele-positive subsets. For co-occurrence clustering, repertoires with fewer than 30,000 or more than 120,000 public chains were excluded, along with five or six repertoires with anomalous nucleotide sharing. TCRdb retrieved this table from immuneACCESS and kept in-frame rearrangements only. Not all clones are present; in checked studies, unresolved V genes account for under half, and no reason is known for the remainder. V, J and clone size reflect that table, while D and trimming were determined from the DNA. The sample includes 130,000 to 150,000 clones, with less than 65% observed a single time. The ten largest clones capture 2.5% to 3.5% of the sample.

Taken from cysteine to phenylalanine, the CDR3 has 16 residues. Only the CDR3 part of the read is kept: 48 bases, read in frame from the first base. Trimming removed 6 bases from V and 4 bases from J, leaving 21 bases between the germline ends. CDR1 and CDR2 were assigned from the germline V gene as SGHVS and FQNEAQ. Turning to this clone: Its antigen has not been determined. No much larger clonotype is one base removed from it; base qualities were not supplied.

The cohort consisted of 600 to 750 healthy bone marrow donors. All cohort members were sampled while nominally healthy, although unrecorded immune exposures were likely present. The donor tested CMV seropositive, placing the donor among the approximately 310 seropositive members of the cohort. Each donor provided a peripheral blood sample, and peripheral blood mononuclear cells were used for TCR beta sequencing. Genomic DNA extraction from the blood cell samples was performed with the Qiagen DNeasy Blood Extraction Kit. The sequence was obtained from a young woman in good health and CMV-seropositive. The sequenced sample consisted of PBMCs. The rearrangement joined TRBV7-8 to TRBJ1-1; the D gene is perhaps TRBD1, on 6 matching bases. The nucleotide sequence reads TGTGCCAGCAGTACCGGGGGCGGGGGCGAGGGCACTGAAGCTTTCTTT. This is translated as CASSTGGGGEGTEAFF.